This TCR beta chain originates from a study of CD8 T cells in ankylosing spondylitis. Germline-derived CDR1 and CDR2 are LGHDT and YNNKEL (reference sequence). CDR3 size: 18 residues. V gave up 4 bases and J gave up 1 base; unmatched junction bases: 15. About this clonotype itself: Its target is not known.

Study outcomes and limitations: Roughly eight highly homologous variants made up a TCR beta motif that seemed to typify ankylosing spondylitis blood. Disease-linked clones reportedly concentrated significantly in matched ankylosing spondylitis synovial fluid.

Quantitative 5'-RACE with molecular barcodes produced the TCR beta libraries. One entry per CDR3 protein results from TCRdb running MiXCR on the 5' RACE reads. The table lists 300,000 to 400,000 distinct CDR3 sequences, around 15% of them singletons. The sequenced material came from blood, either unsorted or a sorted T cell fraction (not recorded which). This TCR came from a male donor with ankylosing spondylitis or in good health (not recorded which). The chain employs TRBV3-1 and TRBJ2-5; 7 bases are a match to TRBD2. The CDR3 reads CASSPRPAGLPTQETQYF. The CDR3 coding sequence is TGTGCCAGCAGCCCCCGCCCCGCGGGACTACCTACCCAAGAGACCCAGTACTTC.